Included here is one T cell receptor beta chain sequence, with context. The antigen is undetermined. This specimen comes from a study of shared clonotypes between healthy human individuals. Study-wide points: Generation probabilities of non-shared clonotypes were lower (relative to those shared by all four donors). Shared clonotypes: about 5% naive CD4, around 3.5% naive CD8, over 2% memory CD4, about 0.41% memory CD8.

The authors divided CD4+ cells into CD45RA+ naive and CD45RA-negative memory subsets. The run depth of the assay was deep. TCRdb keeps only in-frame clones here, not all; method: immunoSEQ multiplex PCR. The repertoire holds roughly 2.2 million clones, with around 92% as singletons. The sequencing input was naive CD4+ T cells from PBMCs. Documented subset: CD45RA+ positively selected. This TCR came from a man younger than 35 in good health. Some clones in this sample may be carry-over from other donors' samples.

CDR3 bases: TGTGCCAGCAGCTACGGGACGGAGAGTCAGCCCCAGCATTTT. Its translation: CASSYGTESQPQHF. V usage is TRBV5-4 and J usage is TRBJ1-5; possible D gene TRBD1, 5 bases. Trimming stripped 3 bases from V and 6 bases from J, with 13 bases between. Germline CDR1 and CDR2: SGHNT and YYREEE (reference sequence). This CDR3 region has 14 residues.